These 19 T cell receptor beta chains were all obtained from the same sample, sequenced in a study of T cells expressing NK-cell markers. Using the 5' RACE reads, TCRdb records one entry per CDR3 protein without DNA. The sample totals some 190,000 distinct CDR3 sequences. The sample consisted of blood T cells: a sorted CD56 or NKG2C T cell subset, CD4+ or CD8+ T cells, or bulk PBMC T cells (not recorded which). The receptor source for this set is a man aged 18 to 69 in good health.

The chain recombines TRBV2 with TRBJ1-4; the D call from TCRdb, TRBD1, cannot be confirmed without DNA. The CDR3 covers 15 residues. The germline V gene has CDR1 SNHLY and CDR2 FYNNEI. CDR3 sequence: CASSQSPSEGEKLFF.

The chain carries TRBV5-1 and TRBJ2-6; the TRBD1 assignment by TCRdb is unverifiable without DNA. CDR1 is SGHRS, CDR2 YFSETQ, per germline. The CDR3 totals 18 residues. The CDR3 loop is CASSLTFRGRSGANVLTF.

J is TRBJ1-1 and V is TRBV20-1; no DNA is available, so the TRBD1 call from TCRdb remains unchecked. Germline assignment: CDR1 DFQATT and CDR2 SNEGSKA (reference sequence). The CDR3 has 16 amino acids. Here the CDR3 reads CSASDRQGHFVTEAFF.

V usage is TRBV28 and J usage is TRBJ1-2; with no DNA, the TCRdb D assignment of TRBD1 cannot be verified. The CDR3 is 14 amino acids. The germline V gene encodes CDR1 MDHEN and CDR2 SYDVKM. This chain's CDR3 is CASSPDRAVYGYTF.

The rearrangement joins TRBV4-2 to TRBJ2-3; the TCRdb D gene call, TRBD2, has no DNA to confirm it. The CDR3 sequence is 19 residues long. Germline V gene sequence: CDR1 LGHNA, CDR2 YNFKEQ. CDR3 sequence reads: CASSTGLAGGHPDTDTQYF.

The rearrangement uses TRBV11-2 and TRBJ2-5; TCRdb picks TRBD1, but there is no DNA to check that call. This CDR3 contains 18 residues. CDR1 and CDR2 from the germline V gene are SGHAT and FQNNGV. This CDR3 is CASSSQGVGRISQETQYF.

CDR3 protein: CASRLEGTWETQYF. This chain links TRBV5-6 with TRBJ2-5; the TCRdb D gene call, TRBD2, has no DNA to confirm it. Germline V gives CDR1 SGHDT, CDR2 YYEEEE. This CDR3 has 14 amino acids.

The chain carries TRBV6-1 and TRBJ2-7. This CDR3 is 13 amino acids long. From germline, CDR1 is MNHNS and CDR2 SASEGT. CDR3 region: CASSADYPYEQYF.

CDR3 loop: CSARKGDWTYEQYF. This sequence joins TRBV20-1 and TRBJ2-7; with no DNA, the TCRdb D assignment of TRBD1 cannot be verified. The CDR3 has 14 residues. The V gene's germline CDR1 is DFQATT and CDR2 SNEGSKA (reference sequence).

This sequence joins TRBV20-1 and TRBJ2-2. The germline gives CDR1 DFQATT, CDR2 SNEGSKA (reference sequence). The length of the CDR3 is 12 residues. CDR3 protein: CSARDSPGELFF.

The chain has TRBV20-1 and TRBJ1-5; with no DNA, the TCRdb D assignment of TRBD1 cannot be verified. There are 14 residues in the CDR3. The germline V gene has CDR1 DFQATT and CDR2 SNEGSKA (reference sequence). CDR3 amino acids: CSARDTGFSQPQHF.

The CDR3 loop is CASSRTGGAAEQYF. V is TRBV13 and J is TRBJ2-7; TCRdb proposes TRBD1, but this gene call is untestable without DNA. The CDR3 is 14 amino acids. Germline CDR1 reads PRHDT; CDR2 reads FYEKMQ (reference sequence).

This chain uses TRBV5-1 with TRBJ2-1; TCRdb's assignment of TRBD2 cannot be checked, as there is no DNA. The CDR3 runs to 17 residues. Germline V gives CDR1 SGHRS, CDR2 YFSETQ. The CDR3 reads CASSRTSGGAPGDEQFF.

The V and J genes are TRBV27 and TRBJ1-5. The CDR3 totals 14 residues. Germline CDR1 is MNHEY and CDR2 is SMNVEV (reference sequence). The CDR3 loop is CASSPAGGHQPQHF.

V is TRBV6-5 and J is TRBJ1-4; TCRdb proposes TRBD1, but this gene call is untestable without DNA. CDR3 length equals 15 residues. Germline lookup yields CDR1 MNHEY and CDR2 SVGAGI. Here the CDR3 reads CASSLPGRDNEKLFF.

The genes are TRBV5-1 and TRBJ2-2; the D call of TRBD1 rests on TCRdb alone, since no DNA is present to check it. The CDR3 is made up of 18 amino acids. Germline CDR1 reads SGHRS; CDR2 reads YFSETQ. The CDR3 sequence is CASSSGIPGQGFTGELFF.

This chain connects TRBV9 to TRBJ2-3; the D call from TCRdb, TRBD2, cannot be confirmed without DNA. This CDR3 comprises 17 residues. The germline V gene encodes CDR1 SGDLS and CDR2 YYNGEE. CDR3 residues: CASRGVTGLAGTDTQYF.

The chain links TRBV28 to TRBJ2-7; TCRdb designates TRBD2, a call that cannot be tested without DNA. This CDR3 has 16 residues. Germline V gene sequence: CDR1 MDHEN, CDR2 SYDVKM. The CDR3 loop reads CASSTPYGGASYEQYF.

The chain combines TRBV24-1 with TRBJ2-3. The CDR3 loop spans 13 amino acids. Per the germline V gene, CDR1 is KGHDR and CDR2 is SFDVKD. CDR3 sequence reads: CATSVGYTDTQYF.